This paragraph reports one TCR beta chain. CDR3 length: 14 residues. Germline V gene lookup returns CDR1 MDHEN and CDR2 SYDVKM. Deletions cut 4 bases from V and 5 bases from J, with 14 bases between. This sample stems from a study of blood T cell repertoires in COVID-19. In the study overall: Samples came from the United States, Italy and Spain, spanning acute and convalescent COVID-19.

The protocol was immunoSEQ multiplex PCR, while the TCRdb copy is restricted to in-frame clones and leaves out a portion. The data contain about 370,000 clones, over 75% of them singletons. The TCR originated in a man aged 18 to 35 who had recovered from COVID-19. This chain connects TRBV28 to TRBJ1-2; D possibly corresponds to TRBD1 (6 bases). The sequenced material came from PBMCs or T cells enriched from blood (not recorded which). Here the CDR3 DNA reads TGTGCCAGCAGTTCTGGCGGACAGAGGTATGGCTACACCTTC. Protein sequence: CASSSGGQRYGYTF.